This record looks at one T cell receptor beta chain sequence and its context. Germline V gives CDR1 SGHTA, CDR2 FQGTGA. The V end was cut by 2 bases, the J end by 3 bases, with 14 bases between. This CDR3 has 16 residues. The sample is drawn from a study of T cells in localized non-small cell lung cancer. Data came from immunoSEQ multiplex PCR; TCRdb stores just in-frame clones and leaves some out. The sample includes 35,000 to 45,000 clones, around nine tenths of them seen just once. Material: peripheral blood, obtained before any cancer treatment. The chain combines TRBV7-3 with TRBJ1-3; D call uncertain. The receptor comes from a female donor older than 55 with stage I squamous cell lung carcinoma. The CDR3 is CASSLATGGGGNTIYF. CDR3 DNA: TGTGCCAGCAGCTTAGCGACTGGTGGAGGTGGAAACACCATATATTTT.